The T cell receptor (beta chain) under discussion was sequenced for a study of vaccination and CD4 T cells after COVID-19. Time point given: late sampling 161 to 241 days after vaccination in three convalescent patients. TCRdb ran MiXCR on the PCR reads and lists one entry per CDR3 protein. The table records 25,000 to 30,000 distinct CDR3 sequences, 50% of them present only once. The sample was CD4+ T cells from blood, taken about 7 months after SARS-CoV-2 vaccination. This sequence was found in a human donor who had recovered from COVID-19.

The CDR3 DNA sequence: TGTGCCAGCAGCCCCAGGGGAACCTACAATGAGCAGTTCTTC. Encoded protein: CASSPRGTYNEQFF. The chain couples TRBV7-3 to TRBJ2-1, with D perhaps TRBD1 (6 bases). The germline V and J ends were trimmed by 5 bases and 2 bases, with 10 bases remaining between them. CDR1 and CDR2 (germline): SGHTA, FQGTGA. The CDR3 contains 14 residues.